This T cell receptor (beta chain) appears in the sequencing data of a study of blood T cells in healthy people across ages. Study results and limitations: Because sorting was not performed, PBMCs prevented conclusive naive versus antigen-experienced comparison.

Next came a second PCR, run for about 6 to 11 cycles, which used a sample-barcoded 5' primer along with a J-beta primer mix. Via MiXCR, TCRdb re-called the 5' RACE reads, giving one row per CDR3 protein. The sample holds 1.4 million or so distinct CDR3 sequences, under 55% seen once. This CDR3 has 17 residues. Germline loops: CDR1 MGHRA, CDR2 YSYEKL. Trimming cost V 1 base and J 4 bases; bases outside gene matches: 4. Each donor gave 9.5 to 10 milliliters of peripheral blood. Per-sample PBMC isolation yielded at least 6.5 million cells. With each sample, at least 5 micrograms of total RNA were extracted. As concerns this clonotype: What it binds is not known.

Sequencing was done on a sample of blood. The origin of this receptor is a young woman in good health. This chain uses TRBV4-1 with TRBJ2-7; TRBD2 matches 16 bases. CDR3 in DNA: TGCGCCAGCAGCCAAGGAATGGGACTAGCGGGAGGGTACGAGCAGTACTTC. Translation gives CASSQGMGLAGGYEQYF.